The clone carrying this T cell receptor beta chain has a count of ten or more. The data belong to a study of glioma-infiltrating T cells after dendritic cell vaccination. Looking at the study overall: Between about 2003 and 2013, patients got autologous tumor lysate-pulsed dendritic cell vaccines. Dendritic cell vaccine was injected intradermally three times, biweekly.

Only in-frame clones appear in the TCRdb table, and some are missing; sequencing was by immunoSEQ multiplex PCR. The sample yields 100,000 or so clones, approximately 84% seen once. The CDR3 runs to 14 residues. The V gene lost 5 bases and the J gene lost 0 bases, with 7 bases spanning the gap. Germline CDR1 reads SGHVS; CDR2 reads FNYEAQ. The sample in question was blood, obtained before dendritic cell vaccination. This clonotype was obtained from a human donor with glioblastoma. J is TRBJ1-4 and V is TRBV7-6, with D hard to call. Here the CDR3 reads CASSPLATNEKLFF. As DNA, the CDR3 is TGTGCCAGCAGCCCCCTTGCAACTAATGAAAAACTGTTTTTT.